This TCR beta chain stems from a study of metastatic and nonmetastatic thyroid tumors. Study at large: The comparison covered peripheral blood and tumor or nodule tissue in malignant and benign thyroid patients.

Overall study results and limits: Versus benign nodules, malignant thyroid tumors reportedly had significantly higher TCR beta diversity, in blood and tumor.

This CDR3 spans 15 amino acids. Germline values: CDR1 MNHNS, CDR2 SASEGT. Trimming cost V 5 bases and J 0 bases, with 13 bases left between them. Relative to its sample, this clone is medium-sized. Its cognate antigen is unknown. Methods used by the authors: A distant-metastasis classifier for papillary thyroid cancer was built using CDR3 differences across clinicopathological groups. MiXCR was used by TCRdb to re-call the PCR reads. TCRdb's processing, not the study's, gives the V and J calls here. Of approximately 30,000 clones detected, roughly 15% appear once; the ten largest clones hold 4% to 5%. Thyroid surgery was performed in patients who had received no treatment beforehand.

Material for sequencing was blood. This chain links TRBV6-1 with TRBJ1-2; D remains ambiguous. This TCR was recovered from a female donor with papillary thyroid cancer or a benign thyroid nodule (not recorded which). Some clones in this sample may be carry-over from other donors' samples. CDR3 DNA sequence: TGTGCCAGCAGTCACGGACCAACTCCTAACTATGGCTACACCTTC. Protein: CASSHGPTPNYGYTF.